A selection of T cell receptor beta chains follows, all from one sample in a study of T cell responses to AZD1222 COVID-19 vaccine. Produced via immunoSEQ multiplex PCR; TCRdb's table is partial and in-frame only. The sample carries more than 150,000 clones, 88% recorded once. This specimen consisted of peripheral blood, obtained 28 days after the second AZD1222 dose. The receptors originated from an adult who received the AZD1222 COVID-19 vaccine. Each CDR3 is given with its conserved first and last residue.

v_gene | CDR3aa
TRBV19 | CASRQRDGPYEQYF
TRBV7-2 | CASSLQGGWEKLFF
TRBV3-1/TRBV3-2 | CASSHLLAGEYQETQYF
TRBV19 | CASTPGRGGYEQYF
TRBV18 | CASSPSRAEGARAYF
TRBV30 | CAWTGTPNEKLFF
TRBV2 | CASSEGAGRETQYF
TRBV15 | CATSIGRGEQYF
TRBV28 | CASSTGNSPLHF
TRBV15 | CATRNLVGAALTGELFF
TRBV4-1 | CASSEGHGLAGGPRYEQYF
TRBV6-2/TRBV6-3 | CASSYLTVTDTQYF
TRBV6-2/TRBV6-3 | CASSKRERETQYF
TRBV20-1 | CSASLYGAGTDTQYF
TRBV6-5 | CASSYLQSYEQYF
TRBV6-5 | CASTHGGETQFF
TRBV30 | CAWTAGDPQYF
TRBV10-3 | CAISEGTWDVYEQYF
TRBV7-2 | CASSLAGSGEQYF
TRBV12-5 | CASAPQREGLEQFF
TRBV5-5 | CASIPDLPPYEQYF
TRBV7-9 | CASSLAVGQGFEKLFF
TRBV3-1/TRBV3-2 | CASSPWTGGAYEQYF
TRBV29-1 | CSVNSGSYEQYF
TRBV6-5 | CATSSRGDEKLFF
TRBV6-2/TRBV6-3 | CASSSVTSGRAYEQYF
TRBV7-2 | CASSLVVGANEKLFF
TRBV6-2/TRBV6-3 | CASSYSTGRGFF
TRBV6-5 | CASSSTTALGNEQYF
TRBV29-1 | CSATIGGAETQYF
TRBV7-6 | CASSLGLGQPQHF
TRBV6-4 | CASSAGTGGNTEAFF
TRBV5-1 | CASSGDLAGGTYEQYF
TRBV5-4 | CASSLFSGTDTQYF
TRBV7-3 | CASSAGNTYEQYF
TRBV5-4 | CASSLRRGGGTDTQYF
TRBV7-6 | CASSPNIPGTGDDTQYF
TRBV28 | CASSFRGSNSPLHF
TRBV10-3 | CAISGARGIVGTEAFF
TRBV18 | CASSRDQNTEAFF
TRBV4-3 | CASSQMTLAGGSSGELFF
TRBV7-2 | CASSLRGVATPNEQYF
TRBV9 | CASSIQDGSSYNEQFF
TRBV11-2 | CASRAAGISGNTIYF
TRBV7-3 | CASSLRPSTGGDTQYF
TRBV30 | CAWSVGDSRGNTEAFF
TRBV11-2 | CASSLGSSGTTGEQFF
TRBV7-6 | CASSLAGTGGDEQYF
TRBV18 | CASSSAYEQYF
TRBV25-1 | CASSDNRGTSRFYEQYF
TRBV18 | CASSAANAGAGELFF
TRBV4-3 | CASSQDHGGSGNTIYF
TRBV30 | CAWSPGQHAPLHF
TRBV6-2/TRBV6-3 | CASSYSTGTGGGTEAFF
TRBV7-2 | CASSFRGTDTQYF
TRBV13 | CASSLGRKVEQYF